The rows below give T cell receptor beta chains drawn from one sample of a study of blood T cell repertoires in COVID-19. Assay used: immunoSEQ multiplex PCR; TCRdb lists only in-frame clones, some missing. The repertoire holds over 100,000 clones, with 91% as singletons. Sequenced material: peripheral blood. The receptors here all came from a human donor in a cohort sampled during active COVID-19. The CDR3 runs from the conserved cysteine through the conserved F or W. A row's size may be missing; if present it is once, few, many or a size class.

j_call: TRBJ2-1
clone_size: .
v_call: TRBV7-2
cdr3_aa: CASSPSLAGGNNEQFF

j_call: TRBJ2-1
clone_size: .
v_call: TRBV4-3
cdr3_aa: CASSPGLAGSPGSGNEQFF

j_call: TRBJ2-1
clone_size: .
v_call: TRBV10-3
cdr3_aa: CAISVGQSPYNEQFF

j_call: TRBJ2-7
clone_size: .
v_call: TRBV19
cdr3_aa: CASSRGLAGGRGYEQYF

j_call: TRBJ2-1
clone_size: .
v_call: TRBV5-6
cdr3_aa: CASSKRLSGQFF

j_call: TRBJ2-7
clone_size: .
v_call: TRBV7-6
cdr3_aa: CASSLMGGLSYEQYF

j_call: TRBJ1-1
clone_size: .
v_call: TRBV4-1
cdr3_aa: CASSQGRQGFNTEAFF

j_call: TRBJ1-1
clone_size: .
v_call: TRBV5-1
cdr3_aa: CASSPQGMPEAFF

j_call: TRBJ1-5
clone_size: few
v_call: TRBV1
cdr3_aa: CTSCRPDIRGSNQPQHF

j_call: TRBJ2-7
clone_size: once
v_call: TRBV28
cdr3_aa: CASSTLLELSYEQYF

j_call: TRBJ2-5
clone_size: once
v_call: TRBV18
cdr3_aa: CASLTSTGETQYF

j_call: TRBJ2-3
clone_size: .
v_call: TRBV6-5
cdr3_aa: CASSSPRAGAYSAYF

j_call: TRBJ2-1
clone_size: .
v_call: TRBV6-2/TRBV6-3
cdr3_aa: CASSPRLAGGTNYNEQFF

j_call: TRBJ1-4
clone_size: .
v_call: TRBV18
cdr3_aa: CASSPDRGGEKLFF

j_call: TRBJ1-2
clone_size: once
v_call: TRBV18
cdr3_aa: CASSPLGQDEGYGYTF

j_call: TRBJ1-1
clone_size: .
v_call: TRBV3-1/TRBV3-2
cdr3_aa: CASSQDQGGTEAFF

j_call: TRBJ2-3
clone_size: .
v_call: TRBV5-1
cdr3_aa: CASSPGTSGDTQYF

j_call: TRBJ1-5
clone_size: .
v_call: TRBV6-2/TRBV6-3
cdr3_aa: CASSIPGGLSNLRNQPQHF

j_call: TRBJ2-5
clone_size: .
v_call: TRBV15
cdr3_aa: CATSREGGGQETQYF

j_call: TRBJ2-3
clone_size: .
v_call: TRBV6-4
cdr3_aa: CASSDETGGSYTQYF

j_call: TRBJ1-1
clone_size: .
v_call: TRBV7-6
cdr3_aa: CASSLEAGDTEAFF

j_call: TRBJ1-1
clone_size: .
v_call: TRBV5-1
cdr3_aa: CASSPQMNTEAFF

j_call: TRBJ2-1
clone_size: .
v_call: TRBV11-2
cdr3_aa: CASSKQGLGYEQFF

j_call: TRBJ1-1
clone_size: .
v_call: TRBV5-6
cdr3_aa: CASSLDPTSGTEAFF

j_call: TRBJ1-3
clone_size: .
v_call: TRBV9
cdr3_aa: CASSVGRVSSGNTIYF